A selection of T cell receptor beta chains follows, all from one sample in a study of quantifying T cell responses using KT2 cells. MiXCR was run by TCRdb on the UMI-ligation and nested PCR reads, yielding one entry per CDR3 protein. The data contain approximately 60,000 distinct CDR3 sequences, about 12% of them singletons. The sample was PBMCs spiked with cells of the T cell clone KT2. These receptor sequences come from a human donor. Both conserved end residues are part of each CDR3. D genes are given only for firm matches. Rows may omit the clone size; those that give it use once, few, many or a size class.

TRBJ2-3,NA,TRBV24-1,NA,TGTGCCACCAGTGATTTTTCCGGCACAGATACGCAGTATTTT,CATSDFSGTDTQYF
TRBJ2-5,NA,TRBV28,NA,TGTGCCAGCAGTTCCCGGGGCGGAGGGGGTAGAGAGACCCAGTACTTC,CASSSRGGGGRETQYF
TRBJ1-5,TRBD1,TRBV4-2,many,TGTGCCAGCAGCCAAGCCTCGAGGACAGGGGGGAATCAGCCCCAGCATTTT,CASSQASRTGGNQPQHF
TRBJ1-1,TRBD1,TRBV2,few,TGTGCCAGCAGTGCCCAAGGGGGCCGGGTGACTGAAGCTTTCTTT,CASSAQGGRVTEAFF
TRBJ2-1,NA,TRBV28,many,TGTGCCAGCAGTTCTGCCCCACCCCCGGGCAATGAGCAGTTCTTC,CASSSAPPPGNEQFF
TRBJ1-2,NA,TRBV2,NA,TGTGCCAGCACCGAAGGATGGGACCCAGCGTACACCTTC,CASTEGWDPAYTF
TRBJ1-1,NA,TRBV11-2,many,TGTGCCAGCAGCTTAACGGGAGGGAGGAACACTGAAGCTTTCTTT,CASSLTGGRNTEAFF
TRBJ1-1,NA,TRBV21-1,NA,TGTGCCAGCAGTGTAGGAACTCCTGAAGCTTTCTTT,CASSVGTPEAFF
TRBJ1-2,NA,TRBV29-1,many,TGCAGCGGACCCGGCTACACCTTC,CSGPGYTF
TRBJ2-3,TRBD2,TRBV27,few,TGTGCCAGCAAATGGCGGGGGGGCGCAGATACGCAGTATTTT,CASKWRGGADTQYF
TRBJ2-1,TRBD2,TRBV6-4,few,TGTGCCAGCAGTGACTCGATGTCGGGCGGGAGCAATGAGCAGTTCTTC,CASSDSMSGGSNEQFF
TRBJ2-1,NA,TRBV12-3/TRBV12-4,few,TGTGCCAGCAGTTTCGGACATCAGGACAATGAGCAGTTCTTC,CASSFGHQDNEQFF
TRBJ2-1,NA,TRBV5-5,many,TGTGCCAGCAGGTCGTGGACCAACGATGAGCAGTTCTTC,CASRSWTNDEQFF
TRBJ2-1,TRBD2,TRBV2,NA,TGTGCCAGCAGTTCTACTAGCGGGGGGGCCGGTGAGCAGTTCTTC,CASSSTSGGAGEQFF
TRBJ2-3,TRBD2,TRBV13,once,TGTGCCAGCAGCCTTGGACTAGCGGGGAGCACAGATACGCAGTATTTT,CASSLGLAGSTDTQYF
TRBJ1-2,TRBD1,TRBV27,NA,TGTGCCAGCAGATCCGACAGGGTTGCTGGCTACACCTTC,CASRSDRVAGYTF
TRBJ1-3,NA,TRBV20-1,few,TGCAGTGCTAGAGTACCCAATGGAAACACCATATATTTT,CSARVPNGNTIYF
TRBJ2-5,NA,TRBV7-2,many,TGTGCCAGCAGCTTGCAAGAGACCCAGTACTTC,CASSLQETQYF
TRBJ2-5,TRBD1,TRBV4-2,many,TGTGCCAGCAGCCAAGGGACAGGGGGCGCTGAGACCCAGTACTTC,CASSQGTGGAETQYF
TRBJ1-3,NA,TRBV9,few,TGTGCCAGCAGCGTAGAATGGGGGCCTGGAAACACCATATATTTT,CASSVEWGPGNTIYF